This entry lists 26 T cell receptor beta chains sequenced from one sample in a study of cytomegalovirus exposure and HLA in healthy donors listed by TCRdb under 2017. Libraries were constructed by the immunoSEQ multiplex PCR assay. For the multiplex PCR, a mixture combining 60 forward primers for TCR Vbeta segments and 13 reverse primers for TCR Jbeta segments was used. The immuneACCESS repertoire file appears here via TCRdb, limited to in-frame rearrangements. These files lack a portion of the clones; in checked studies, under half of the deficit traces to unresolved V genes, and the cause of the others is not known. Recorded for this sample are about 120,000 clones; more than 60% of them occurred a single time. Around 3.9% of the sample is held by the ten biggest clonotypes. Material for sequencing was PBMCs. These receptors were collected from a woman between 40 and 50 years old in good health and CMV-seronegative.

The chain employs TRBV15 and TRBJ2-5, with 7 bases that match TRBD1. TRBJ2-7 explains the end of the DNA better; the J call may be wrong. From germline, CDR1 is LNHNV and CDR2 YYDKDF (reference sequence). This CDR3 region has 15 residues. For the CDR3, the DNA is TGTGCCACCAGGGAGGACAGGCGAAGCTCCTACGAGCAGTACTTC. Translating gives CATREDRRSSYEQYF.

In this sample, this clone turned up a few times. The rearrangement links TRBV5-6 to TRBJ2-1; 10 nucleotides line up with TRBD2. CDR3 length equals 17 residues. V lost 1 base to trimming and J lost 0 bases; unmatched junction nucleotides: 4. Germline CDR1 is SGHDT and CDR2 is YYEEEE. CDR3 loop: CASSLWTSGSSYNEQFF. The CDR3 DNA follows: TGTGCCAGCAGCTTGTGGACTAGCGGAAGCTCCTACAATGAGCAGTTCTTC.

This clone has only a few counts. This chain connects TRBV4-1 to TRBJ2-7; perhaps TRBD1 as D (6 bases). The V and J ends lost 4 bases and 0 bases respectively, with 13 bases between them. The germline gives CDR1 MGHRA, CDR2 YSYEKL. This CDR3 has 15 amino acids. The CDR3 DNA reads as TGCGCCAGCAGCCTAAATCCGGACAGCTCCTACGAGCAGTACTTC. Its translation: CASSLNPDSSYEQYF.

This chain links TRBV10-3 with TRBJ2-5; D is uncertain. The CDR3 runs to 13 residues. Trimming pared 4 bases from V and 0 bases from J, leaving 6 bases between. CDR1 is ENHRY and CDR2 is SYGVKD in the germline V gene. The CDR3 is CAISGAYQETQYF. The CDR3 nucleotides are TGTGCCATCAGTGGGGCGTACCAAGAGACCCAGTACTTC.

The CDR3 DNA reads as TGCGCCAGCAGCCGGACAGGGGACGCTGAAGCTTTCTTT. Protein sequence: CASSRTGDAEAFF. The rearrangement joins TRBV4-3 to TRBJ1-1, with 9 bases fitting TRBD1. The CDR3 contains 13 residues. Germline CDR1 reads LGHNA; CDR2 reads YSLEER. V was pared by 4 bases and J by 6 bases, with 3 bases of the junction left unmatched.

The rearrangement uses TRBV4-2 and TRBJ2-2, with no clear D. Trimming took off 1 base at V and 8 bases at J, with 11 bases between the two ends. Germline CDR1 reads LGHNA; CDR2 reads YNFKEQ. CDR3 size: 14 residues. The CDR3: CASSQGLLAGELFF. CDR3 nucleotide sequence: TGTGCCAGCAGCCAAGGGTTATTAGCTGGGGAGCTGTTTTTT.

The V gene is TRBV7-9, the J gene TRBJ2-7, with D perhaps TRBD2 (5 bases). CDR3 length: 13 residues. CDR1 is SEHNR, CDR2 FQNEAQ, per germline (reference sequence). V lost 4 bases to trimming and J lost 2 bases, with 9 bases between them. CDR3 sequence reads: CASSSIGAYEQYF. CDR3 coding DNA: TGTGCCAGCAGCTCTATCGGGGCCTACGAGCAGTACTTC. Combining the CDR3 with reference TRBV7-9 and TRBJ2-7 gives the whole variable domain DTGVSQNPRHKITKRGQNVTFRCDPISEHNRLYWYRQTLGQGPEFLTYFQNEAQLEKSRLLSDRFSAERPKGSFSTLEIQRTEQGDSAMYLCASSSIGAYEQYFGPGTRLTVT.

The rearrangement joins TRBV6-1 to TRBJ2-5; 7 bases are a match to TRBD2. The J call is uncertain, as TRBJ2-7 better fits the DNA end. The germline V gene encodes CDR1 MNHNS and CDR2 SASEGT. The CDR3 has 15 residues. CDR3 sequence: CASSQPGGLTYEQYF. The DNA of the CDR3 is TGTGCCAGCAGCCAACCGGGGGGTTTGACCTACGAGCAGTACTTC.

The J gene is TRBJ1-5, the V gene TRBV4-3, with unresolved D. The V gene lost 4 bases and the J gene lost 2 bases, with 12 bases spanning the gap. Germline V gene sequence: CDR1 LGHNA, CDR2 YSLEER. The CDR3 contains 15 residues. DNA of the CDR3: TGCGCCAGCAGCCCCTGGGCGGGAGGCAATCAGCCCCAGCATTTT. Its translation: CASSPWAGGNQPQHF.

The genes are TRBV19 and TRBJ2-5; perhaps TRBD2 as D (7 bases). The CDR3 consists of 13 residues. V dropped 8 bases and J dropped 3 bases, with 13 bases sitting between them. Germline-derived CDR1 and CDR2 are LNHDA and SQIVND (reference sequence). CDR3 DNA sequence: TGTGCCAGTCATAGGGGGGGCGAAGAGACCCAGTACTTC. Protein: CASHRGGEETQYF.

The chain joins TRBV19 to TRBJ2-1; 14 bases are shared with TRBD2. The CDR3 loop spans 18 amino acids. The junction had 11 bases not matched to a gene; V was cut back by 4 bases and J by 6 bases. Germline V CDR1 and CDR2: LNHDA, SQIVND (reference sequence). The CDR3 nucleotides are TGTGCCAGTAGTACCGCCGGACTAGCGGGGGGCCGGACCAATGAGCAGTTCTTC. Translated, it gives CASSTAGLAGGRTNEQFF.

J is TRBJ2-1 and V is TRBV11-2; possible D gene TRBD1, 6 bases. Trimming removed 5 bases at V and 5 bases at J, with 19 bases between. Germline CDR1 and CDR2: SGHAT and FQNNGV. This CDR3 has 16 residues. Here the CDR3 DNA reads TGTGCCAGCAGCCCCCTGTTGGGCAGGGGTCACAATGAGCAGTTCTTC. It translates to CASSPLLGRGHNEQFF.

The sample holds one count of this clone. The chain carries TRBV28 and TRBJ2-5; the match to TRBD1 covers 10 bases. Germline V gives CDR1 MDHEN, CDR2 SYDVKM. V shed 3 bases, J shed 4 bases, and the junction held 2 bases outside the gene matches. The CDR3 loop spans 14 amino acids. Here the CDR3 reads CASSFGDRGETQYF. CDR3 DNA sequence: TGTGCCAGCAGTTTTGGGGACAGGGGAGAGACCCAGTACTTC.

The rearrangement joins TRBV4-3 to TRBJ1-1; D gene uncertain. This CDR3 is 13 amino acids long. Germline V gives CDR1 LGHNA, CDR2 YSLEER. V lost 4 bases, J lost 4 bases, and 10 bases lay in between. The CDR3 region is CASSPSPGTEAFF. CDR3 in DNA: TGCGCCAGCAGCCCATCTCCGGGCACTGAAGCTTTCTTT.

The chain couples TRBV19 to TRBJ2-1; 7 bases fit TRBD1. CDR1 and CDR2 (germline): LNHDA, SQIVND (reference sequence). With V trimmed by 7 bases and J by 4 bases, 7 bases remained unmatched. The CDR3 has 14 residues. CDR3 nucleotide sequence: TGTGCCAGTAACTGGGGCAGGGGGTACAATGAGCAGTTCTTC. This translates into CASNWGRGYNEQFF.

This clone was found a few times. The V and J genes are TRBV4-3 and TRBJ2-7; D is possibly TRBD1 (7 bases). The V gene's germline CDR1 is LGHNA and CDR2 YSLEER. The CDR3 sequence is 15 residues long. V was cut by 4 bases and J by 0 bases, with 13 bases left in between. The DNA for the CDR3 is TGCGCCAGCAGCCTACGGAGGGACAGCTCCTACGAGCAGTACTTC. This encodes CASSLRRDSSYEQYF.

This clone was picked up a small number of times. The chain links TRBV7-2 to TRBJ2-7; TRBD1 matches at 10 bases. The CDR3 runs to 16 residues. The junction had 8 bases not matched to a gene; V was cut back by 5 bases and J by 1 base. CDR1 is SGHTA, CDR2 FQGNSA, per germline. CDR3 nucleotide sequence: TGTGCCAGCAGCCGGGAAGGGACAGGGGTTTCCTACGAGCAGTACTTC. Amino acid sequence: CASSREGTGVSYEQYF.

The sample holds one count of this clone. J is TRBJ2-5 and V is TRBV5-1, with 10 bases aligning to TRBD1. The CDR3 sequence is 15 residues long. J was trimmed by 5 bases and V by 4 bases; bases with no gene match: 8. Germline V gives CDR1 SGHRS, CDR2 YFSETQ. The CDR3 DNA reads TGCGCCAGCAGCCGAGGCGGGACAGGGGCCGAGACCCAGTACTTC. Amino acids: CASSRGGTGAETQYF.

The chain is built from TRBV11-2 and TRBJ2-5, with a weak D call TRBD2 (6 bases). This CDR3 has 16 residues. The V end was cut by 5 bases, the J end by 0 bases, with 16 bases between. Germline V gives CDR1 SGHAT, CDR2 FQNNGV. The DNA of the CDR3 is TGTGCCAGCAGCAAGGGCGCGGGGCAATACCAAGAGACCCAGTACTTC. It codes for CASSKGAGQYQETQYF.

The chain links TRBV9 to TRBJ2-2, with D possibly being TRBD2 (6 bases). The V gene lost 1 base and the J gene lost 0 bases, with 10 bases spanning the gap. CDR3 size: 16 residues. Germline CDR1 reads SGDLS; CDR2 reads YYNGEE. The CDR3: CASSVRRESNTGELFF. CDR3 bases: TGTGCCAGCAGCGTAAGGAGGGAATCGAACACCGGGGAGCTGTTTTTT. The entire variable domain, with the rest obtained from reference TRBV9 and TRBJ2-2, is as follows: DSGVTQTPKHLITATGQRVTLRCSPRSGDLSVYWYQQSLDQGLQFLIQYYNGEERAKGNILERFSAQQFPDLHSELNLSSLELGDSALYFCASSVRRESNTGELFFGEGSRLTVL.

V is TRBV6-5 and J is TRBJ1-2; no definite D call. Per the germline V gene, CDR1 is MNHEY and CDR2 is SVGAGI. V gave up 0 bases and J gave up 5 bases, with 10 bases separating them. The CDR3 is 14 residues long. Here the CDR3 DNA reads TGTGCCAGCAGTTACTCGATGGCAGGTTATGGCTACACCTTC. This translates into CASSYSMAGYGYTF.

The gene calls are TRBV18 and TRBJ2-1; the match to TRBD2 covers 9 bases. After removal of 3 bases from V and 7 bases from J, the junction contained 7 bases not matched to a gene. The CDR3 runs 15 residues. CDR1 and CDR2 from the germline V gene are KGHSH and LQKENI. CDR3 amino acids: CASSPLGLAQNEQFF. CDR3 DNA: TGTGCCAGCTCACCTTTGGGACTAGCTCAGAATGAGCAGTTCTTC.

The genes are TRBV19 and TRBJ1-4; TRBD1 agrees at 8 bases. Losses at the gene ends were 9 bases for V and 3 bases for J; bases not matched to a gene: 9. Germline V gives CDR1 LNHDA, CDR2 SQIVND (reference sequence). The CDR3 totals 15 residues. This CDR3 reads CASLQGGSANEKLFF. In DNA, the CDR3 is TGTGCCAGCCTACAGGGGGGGTCGGCTAATGAAAAACTGTTTTTT.

This chain joins TRBV27 and TRBJ2-3; tentatively, D is TRBD1 (6 bases). The CDR3 runs 13 residues. V was cut by 0 bases and J by 5 bases, with 6 bases left in between. Germline lookup yields CDR1 MNHEY and CDR2 SMNVEV (reference sequence). The CDR3, as DNA: TGTGCCAGCAGTTTATCAGGGGGAGATACGCAGTATTTT. The encoded protein is CASSLSGGDTQYF.

This clone occurred once. The rearrangement uses TRBV7-8 and TRBJ2-5, with D tentatively TRBD1 (5 bases). The end of the DNA is better explained by TRBJ2-7, so the J call may be wrong. The CDR3 totals 13 residues. Germline values: CDR1 SGHVS, CDR2 FQNEAQ. The CDR3 protein is CASSLGGGYEQYF. The CDR3 DNA follows: TGTGCCAGCAGCTTAGGGGGCGGTTACGAGCAGTACTTC.

This chain connects TRBV6-6 to TRBJ2-2; a possible D gene is TRBD2 (6 bases). V lost 5 bases to trimming and J lost 8 bases, with 18 bases between them. The V gene's germline CDR1 is MNHNY and CDR2 SVGAGI (reference sequence). The length of the CDR3 is 15 residues. The CDR3 region is CASSGGTLLRGELFF. Written as DNA, the CDR3 is TGTGCCAGCAGTGGAGGGACTCTACTCCGGGGGGAGCTGTTTTTT.